This T cell receptor (beta chain) was sequenced in a study of blood T cell repertoires in COVID-19. About the research overall: Sites in the United States, Italy and Spain provided acute and convalescent COVID-19 samples. Nucleic acid was either cDNA or gDNA, and it came from T cells, B-cell-depleted T cells, or PBMCs.

CDR1 and CDR2 (germline): LGHNA, YSLEER. V lost 1 base and J lost 0, with 3 bases in between. CDR3 length equals 14 residues. Turning to this clone: The sample holds other DNA sequences that translate to the same CDR3.

Original methodology: Counts of nucleated cells, estimated from reference gene primer amplification, were obtained. Here immunoSEQ multiplex PCR was the method, and the copy in TCRdb shows in-frame clones only, minus some. That table is the source of V, J and clone size, and D and trimming were worked out from the DNA. Altogether roughly 250,000 clones are present, roughly 84% being singletons, with the ten largest covering over 8.5%. The origin of this receptor is a human donor in a cohort sampled during active COVID-19. This sequence joins TRBV4-3 and TRBJ2-2; D unclear. Sequenced: peripheral blood. The CDR3 loop reads CASSQVANTGELFF. The CDR3 DNA is TGCGCCAGCAGCCAAGTAGCGAACACCGGGGAGCTGTTTTTT.